A single sample gave rise to the 23 T cell receptor beta chains below, sequenced in a study of molecular identifiers for immune sequencing clone quantification listed by TCRdb under 2018. Library method: PCR. Instrument on record: Illumina HiSeq 4000. The public sequencing data were trimmed at Q25 with fastp and processed into clonotypes with MiXCR by TCRdb, which kept only in-frame beta chains. Identical CDR3 proteins give one entry, which carries the most common genes and DNA. This sample comprises a few hundred thousand distinct CDR3 sequences, around a fifth of them detected only once. Around 0.84% of the sample goes to the ten largest clones. Sequencing input: naive CD8+ T cells from blood, with Jurkat cell RNA spiked in. This sample's cell subset or site label indicates: FACS-sorted CD8+CD4-CCR7+CD45RA+ naive T cells. Receptor source: a human donor in good health. Some libraries in this study had Jurkat cell RNA spiked in.

The table lists this clonotype with many counts. This chain joins TRBV29-1 and TRBJ2-1; 9 nucleotides line up with TRBD1. Germline-derived CDR1 and CDR2 are SQVTM and ANQGSEA. The CDR3 covers 17 residues. J gave up 7 bases and V 1 base, and 14 bases lay outside the gene matches. The CDR3: CSVEVIGQGLVYNEQFF. CDR3 coding DNA: TGCAGCGTTGAAGTGATCGGACAGGGGCTGGTATATAATGAGCAGTTCTTC.

Worth noting for this clonotype: One base away lies a much larger clone, so this may be a sequencing read error. The genes are TRBV28 and TRBJ2-2, with D possibly matching TRBD2 (5 bases). Per the germline V gene, CDR1 is MDHEN and CDR2 is SYDVKM. V lost 7 bases to trimming and J lost 5 bases, with 14 bases between them. The CDR3 spans 14 residues. CDR3 DNA: TGTGCCAGCATGGTCCGGACTGAGACCGGGGAGCTGTTTTTT. Translation: CASMVRTETGELFF.

This clonotype occurred a few times. The rearrangement links TRBV19 to TRBJ1-5; no firm D call. CDR3 length equals 17 residues. The germline V gene has CDR1 LNHDA and CDR2 SQIVND (reference sequence). Trimming cost V 4 bases and J 6 bases, with 22 bases left between them. The CDR3 loop reads CASSTHWTPAIGQPQHF. The CDR3 nucleotides are TGTGCCAGTAGTACCCACTGGACCCCGGCGATTGGTCAGCCCCAGCATTTT.

In this sample, this clonotype turned up many times. The V gene is TRBV7-2, the J gene TRBJ2-5; the match to TRBD2 covers 8 bases. The V segment lost 4 bases and the J segment 5 bases; nucleotides outside the gene matches: 9. Germline V gives CDR1 SGHTA, CDR2 FQGNSA. CDR3 size: 15 residues. For the CDR3, the DNA is TGTGCCAGCAGCTCCACTAGCGGATCGGGGGAGACCCAGTACTTC. It is translated as CASSSTSGSGETQYF. The full variable domain, completed using reference TRBV7-2 and TRBJ2-5, is GAGVSQSPSNKVTEKGKDVELRCDPISGHTALYWYRQSLGQGLEFLIYFQGNSAPDKSGLPSDRFSAERTGGSVSTLTIQRTQQEDSAVYLCASSSTSGSGETQYFGPGTRLLVL.

The V gene is TRBV11-2, the J gene TRBJ2-7, with 7 bases identical to TRBD1. In germline, CDR1 is SGHAT, CDR2 FQNNGV. This CDR3 is 15 amino acids long. With 3 bases clipped from V and 0 bases from J, the junction kept 5 bases outside the gene matches. Written as DNA, the CDR3 is TGTGCCAGCAGCTTTTCCCGGGACAGCTCCTACGAGCAGTACTTC. It specifies CASSFSRDSSYEQYF.

This clonotype was picked up many times. This chain connects TRBV6-5 to TRBJ2-5, with a tentative D call TRBD2 (6 bases). Germline lookup yields CDR1 MNHEY and CDR2 SVGAGI. CDR3 length: 13 residues. Between the trimmed V and J ends, which lost 4 bases and 4 bases, there was a span of 10 bases. CDR3 nucleotide sequence: TGTGCCAGCAGTTTTGGGGGGAGAGAGACCCAGTACTTC. Protein product: CASSFGGRETQYF.

About this clonotype: This sequence may be a read error, since a much larger clone differs from it by one base. V gene TRBV13 combines with J gene TRBJ1-1; unclear D gene. Looked up from germline, CDR1 is PRHDT and CDR2 is FYEKMQ (reference sequence). This CDR3 comprises 14 residues. Trimming took 3 bases from V and 5 from J, leaving 13 bases between them. The CDR3, as DNA: TGTGCCAGCAGCTTCCAGGACCCTGGAACTGAAGCTTTCTTT. Its translation is CASSFQDPGTEAFF.

There are many counts of this clonotype. The chain has TRBV10-3 and TRBJ2-7, with no clear D. V lost 1 base to trimming and J lost 3 bases, with 7 bases between them. Germline V gene sequence: CDR1 ENHRY, CDR2 SYGVKD. The CDR3 is made up of 13 amino acids. The CDR3 DNA follows: TGTGCCATCAGTGAGTACGCCAACTACGAGCAGTACTTC. Amino acid sequence: CAISEYANYEQYF.

This chain joins TRBV24-1 and TRBJ2-3; 8 bases match TRBD2. Losses at the gene ends were 6 bases for V and 10 bases for J; bases not matched to a gene: 5. The CDR3 sequence is 12 residues long. Germline CDR1 reads KGHDR; CDR2 reads SFDVKD. CDR3 protein: CATSSGGSSQYF. The CDR3 coding sequence is TGTGCCACCAGTTCGGGGGGGAGTTCGCAGTATTTT.

The table lists this clonotype with many counts. J is TRBJ1-4 and V is TRBV2; D is unclear. CDR1 SNHLY and CDR2 FYNNEI come from the germline V gene. Between the trimmed V and J ends, which lost 3 bases and 3 bases, there was a span of 8 bases. This CDR3 is 14 amino acids long. CDR3 nucleotide sequence: TGTGCCAGCAGTGAGCCGCGGGCTAATGAAAAACTGTTTTTT. The encoded protein is CASSEPRANEKLFF.

This clonotype was seen a few times. The chain uses TRBV6-5 and TRBJ2-5; D might be TRBD2 (6 bases). The CDR3 sequence is 14 residues long. CDR1 and CDR2 from the germline V gene are MNHEY and SVGAGI. V dropped 5 bases and J dropped 4 bases, with 14 bases sitting between them. The CDR3 is CASSLLLGGETQYF. Written as DNA, the CDR3 is TGTGCCAGCAGTCTTCTGTTGGGGGGAGAGACCCAGTACTTC.

The chain combines TRBV3-1 with TRBJ2-3; 8 bases are shared with TRBD2. The CDR3 loop spans 17 amino acids. V lost 0 bases, J lost 2 bases, and 7 bases stayed unmatched. Germline V gene lookup returns CDR1 LGHDT and CDR2 YNNKEL (reference sequence). CDR3 residues: CASSQDPAGGNTDTQYF. The CDR3 nucleotides are TGTGCCAGCAGCCAAGATCCGGCGGGGGGCAACACAGATACGCAGTATTTT.

The chain joins TRBV10-3 to TRBJ1-1; 9 nucleotides match TRBD1. Germline V gives CDR1 ENHRY, CDR2 SYGVKD. Germline trimming cut 4 bases from V and 2 bases from J; bases unmatched to any gene: 5. This CDR3 has 15 residues. CDR3 residues: CAISGSGQGNTEAFF. The CDR3 region has the DNA TGTGCCATCAGTGGGTCGGGACAGGGCAACACTGAAGCTTTCTTT.

A note on this clonotype: Given a much more abundant clone one base away, this may be a read error. The V gene is TRBV6-5, the J gene TRBJ2-3; D is tentatively TRBD1 or TRBD2 (5 bases each). CDR1 and CDR2 from the germline V gene are MNHEY and SVGAGI. The CDR3 runs 14 residues. V shed 2 bases and J shed 10 bases, with 16 bases lying between them. The CDR3 bases are TGTGCCAGCAGTTACGAGGGGAGTTTCGATGCGCAGTATTTT. Amino acids: CASSYEGSFDAQYF.

The table lists this clonotype with a count of one. The gene calls are TRBV4-3 and TRBJ2-7; tentatively, D is TRBD2 (6 bases). CDR1 and CDR2 from the germline V gene are LGHNA and YSLEER. The V and J ends lost 0 bases and 6 bases respectively, with 18 bases between them. This CDR3 comprises 16 residues. The CDR3 region is CASSQDHSAGICEQYF. In nucleotides, the CDR3 is TGCGCCAGCAGCCAAGATCATTCGGCGGGGATCTGCGAGCAGTACTTC.

This clonotype occurred many times. The J gene is TRBJ2-3, the V gene TRBV5-5, with D tentatively TRBD1 (6 bases). Per germline, CDR1 SGHKS and CDR2 YYEKEE (reference sequence). The CDR3 is 18 amino acids. V was cut by 2 bases and J by 2 bases, with 21 bases left in between. The CDR3 coding sequence is TGTGCCAGCAGCTTTCGGCAGGGGCGGATCCTAAACACAGATACGCAGTATTTT. Translating it yields CASSFRQGRILNTDTQYF.

The chain employs TRBV6-2 or TRBV6-3 and TRBJ1-4; D gene ambiguous. CDR3 length: 13 residues. Deletions cut 7 bases from V and 5 bases from J, with 11 bases between. Germline V gene sequence: CDR1 MNHEY, CDR2 SVGEGT. CDR3 amino acids: CASKRVRNEKLFF. The DNA of the CDR3 is TGTGCCAGCAAGCGGGTTCGGAATGAAAAACTGTTTTTT.

This chain connects TRBV19 to TRBJ2-7, with TRBD1 as a possible D gene (6 bases). There are 14 residues in the CDR3. V gave up 4 bases and J gave up 1 base, with 11 bases separating them. Per germline, CDR1 LNHDA and CDR2 SQIVND (reference sequence). The CDR3 spells CASSTRQDSYEQYF. The CDR3 nucleotides read TGTGCCAGTAGTACACGACAGGATTCCTACGAGCAGTACTTC. The whole variable domain, remainder taken from reference TRBV19 and TRBJ2-7, is DGGITQSPKYLFRKEGQNVTLSCEQNLNHDAMYWYRQDPGQGLRLIYYSQIVNDFQKGDIAEGYSVSREKKESFPLTVTSAQKNPTAFYLCASSTRQDSYEQYFGPGTRLTVT.

This clonotype was seen a few times. The V gene is TRBV27, the J gene TRBJ2-5; D possibly corresponds to TRBD2 (6 bases). Trimming took off 4 bases at V and 5 bases at J, with 20 bases between the two ends. Germline V gene lookup returns CDR1 MNHEY and CDR2 SMNVEV (reference sequence). This CDR3 spans 16 amino acids. Here the CDR3 reads CASSYTGLGYRETQYF. CDR3 coding DNA: TGTGCCAGCAGTTACACGGGACTCGGTTACAGGGAGACCCAGTACTTC.

This clonotype was found a few times. The chain carries TRBV4-1 and TRBJ2-7, with 8 positions matching TRBD2. CDR1 is MGHRA and CDR2 is YSYEKL in the germline V gene. This CDR3 contains 15 residues. The V and J ends lost 1 base and 5 bases, in that order; junction bases with no gene match: 7. CDR3: CASSQVLLAGHEQYF. In DNA, the CDR3 is TGCGCCAGCAGCCAAGTGCTTCTAGCGGGCCACGAGCAGTACTTC.

This clonotype was found a few times. J is TRBJ1-1 and V is TRBV12-3 or TRBV12-4; the D gene is possibly TRBD1 (5 bases). The V end was cut by 6 bases, the J end by 3 bases, with 23 bases between. This CDR3 spans 17 amino acids. CDR3 in DNA: TGTGCCAGCAGCCCGGGGCCAATTGAGACAGCATACACTGAAGCTTTCTTT. Protein product: CASSPGPIETAYTEAFF.

This clonotype was counted a few times. This sequence joins TRBV20-1 and TRBJ2-7, with TRBD2 matching over 7 bases. The CDR3 totals 20 residues. The V gene's germline CDR1 is DFQATT and CDR2 SNEGSKA (reference sequence). V shed 1 base and J 2 bases; nucleotides not matched to a gene: 23. CDR3 protein: CSARVVLCGRAPTRTYEQYF. CDR3 DNA: TGCAGTGCTAGAGTAGTTCTGTGTGGGAGGGCCCCTACAAGGACCTACGAGCAGTACTTC.

This clonotype showed up many times. The chain couples TRBV25-1 to TRBJ2-1; 8 bases fit TRBD2. Germline V gene data show CDR1 as MGHDK and CDR2 as SYGVNS. The CDR3 is made up of 16 amino acids. The trim removed 5 bases at V and 6 bases at J, leaving 12 bases unmatched. Here the CDR3 DNA reads TGTGCCAGCAGTCCCCGCGCGGGAGGACCTCCCAATGAGCAGTTCTTC. It translates to CASSPRAGGPPNEQFF. The full variable domain, rest sourced from reference TRBV25-1 and TRBJ2-1, is EADIYQTPRYLVIGTGKKITLECSQTMGHDKMYWYQQDPGMELHLIHYSYGVNSTEKGDLSSESTVSRIRTEHFPLTLESARPSHTSQYLCASSPRAGGPPNEQFFGPGTRLTVL.